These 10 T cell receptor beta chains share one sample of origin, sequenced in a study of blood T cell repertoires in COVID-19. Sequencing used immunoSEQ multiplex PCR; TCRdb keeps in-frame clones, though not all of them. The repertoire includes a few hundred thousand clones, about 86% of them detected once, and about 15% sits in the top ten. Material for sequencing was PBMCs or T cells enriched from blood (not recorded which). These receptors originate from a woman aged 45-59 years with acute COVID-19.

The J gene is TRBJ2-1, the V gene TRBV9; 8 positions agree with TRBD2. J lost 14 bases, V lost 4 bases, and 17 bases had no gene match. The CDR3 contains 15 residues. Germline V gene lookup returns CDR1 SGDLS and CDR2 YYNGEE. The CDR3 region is CASSPGGGLAVREFF. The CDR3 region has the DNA TGTGCCAGCAGCCCCGGGGGGGGGCTAGCGGTTAGGGAGTTCTTC. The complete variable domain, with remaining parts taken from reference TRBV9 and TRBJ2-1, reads DSGVTQTPKHLITATGQRVTLRCSPRSGDLSVYWYQQSLDQGLQFLIQYYNGEERAKGNILERFSAQQFPDLHSELNLSSLELGDSALYFCASSPGGGLAVREFFGPGTRLTVL.

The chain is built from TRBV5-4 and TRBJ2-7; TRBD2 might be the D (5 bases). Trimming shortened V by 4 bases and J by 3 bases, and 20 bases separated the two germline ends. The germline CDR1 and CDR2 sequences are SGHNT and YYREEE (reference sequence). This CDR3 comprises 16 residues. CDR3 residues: CASSPAPEGWDYEQYF. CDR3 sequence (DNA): TGTGCCAGCAGCCCGGCGCCCGAGGGATGGGACTACGAGCAGTACTTC. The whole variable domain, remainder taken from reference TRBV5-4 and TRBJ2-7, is ETGVTQSPTHLIKTRGQQVTLRCSSQSGHNTVSWYQQALGQGPQFIFQYYREEENGRGNFPPRFSGLQFPNYSSELNVNALELDDSALYLCASSPAPEGWDYEQYFGPGTRLTVT.

The CDR3 reads CASSLLVQGSTEAFF. The DNA of the CDR3 is TGTGCCAGCAGCCTCTTGGTACAGGGTTCCACTGAAGCTTTCTTT. The rearrangement uses TRBV9 and TRBJ1-1, with D perhaps matching TRBD1 (6 bases). V was pared by 4 bases and J by 4 bases, with 17 bases between. The CDR3 runs 15 residues. The germline gives CDR1 SGDLS, CDR2 YYNGEE.

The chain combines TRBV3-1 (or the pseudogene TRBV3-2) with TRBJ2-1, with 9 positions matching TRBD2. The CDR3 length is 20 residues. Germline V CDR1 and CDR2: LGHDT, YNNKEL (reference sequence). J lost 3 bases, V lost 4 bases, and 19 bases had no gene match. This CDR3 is CASSPNPLLNLAGSYNEQFF. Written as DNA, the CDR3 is TGTGCCAGCAGCCCGAACCCCCTCCTCAATCTAGCGGGGAGCTACAATGAGCAGTTCTTC.

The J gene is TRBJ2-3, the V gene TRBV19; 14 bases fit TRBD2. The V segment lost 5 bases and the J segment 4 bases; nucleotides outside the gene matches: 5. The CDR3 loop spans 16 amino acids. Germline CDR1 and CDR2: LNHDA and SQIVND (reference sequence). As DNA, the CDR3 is TGTGCCAGTAGTGCCCGACTAGCGGGAGGGCCAGATACGCAGTATTTT. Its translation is CASSARLAGGPDTQYF.

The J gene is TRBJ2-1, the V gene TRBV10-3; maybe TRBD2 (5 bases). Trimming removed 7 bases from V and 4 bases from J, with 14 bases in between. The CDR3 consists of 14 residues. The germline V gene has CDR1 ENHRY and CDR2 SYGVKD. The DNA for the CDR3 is TGTGCCATCACGGGCGGGCCGGATTACAATGAGCAGTTCTTC. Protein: CAITGGPDYNEQFF.

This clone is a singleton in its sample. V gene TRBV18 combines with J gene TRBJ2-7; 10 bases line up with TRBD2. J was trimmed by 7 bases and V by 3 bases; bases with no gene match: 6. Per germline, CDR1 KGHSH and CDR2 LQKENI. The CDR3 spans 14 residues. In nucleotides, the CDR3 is TGTGCCAGCTCACCGACTAGCGGGTTCTTAGAGCAGTACTTC. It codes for CASSPTSGFLEQYF.

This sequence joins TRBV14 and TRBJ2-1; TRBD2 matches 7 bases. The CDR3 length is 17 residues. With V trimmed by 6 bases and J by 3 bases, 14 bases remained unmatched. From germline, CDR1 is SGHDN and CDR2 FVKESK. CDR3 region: CASSSLPGLYRYNEQFF. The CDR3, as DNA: TGTGCCAGCAGTTCCCTACCGGGACTATATCGCTACAATGAGCAGTTCTTC.

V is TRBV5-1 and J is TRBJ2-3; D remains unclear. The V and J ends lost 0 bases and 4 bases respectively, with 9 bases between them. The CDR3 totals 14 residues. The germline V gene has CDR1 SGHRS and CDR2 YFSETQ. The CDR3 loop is CASSLVTASDTQYF. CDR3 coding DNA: TGCGCCAGCAGCTTGGTTACAGCCTCAGATACGCAGTATTTT.

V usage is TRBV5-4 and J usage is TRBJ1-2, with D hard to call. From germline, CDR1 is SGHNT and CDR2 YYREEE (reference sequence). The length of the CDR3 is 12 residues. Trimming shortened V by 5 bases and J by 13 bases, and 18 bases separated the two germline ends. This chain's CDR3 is CASSPGRMGPTF. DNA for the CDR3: TGTGCCAGCAGTCCAGGCCGGATGGGCCCCACCTTC.